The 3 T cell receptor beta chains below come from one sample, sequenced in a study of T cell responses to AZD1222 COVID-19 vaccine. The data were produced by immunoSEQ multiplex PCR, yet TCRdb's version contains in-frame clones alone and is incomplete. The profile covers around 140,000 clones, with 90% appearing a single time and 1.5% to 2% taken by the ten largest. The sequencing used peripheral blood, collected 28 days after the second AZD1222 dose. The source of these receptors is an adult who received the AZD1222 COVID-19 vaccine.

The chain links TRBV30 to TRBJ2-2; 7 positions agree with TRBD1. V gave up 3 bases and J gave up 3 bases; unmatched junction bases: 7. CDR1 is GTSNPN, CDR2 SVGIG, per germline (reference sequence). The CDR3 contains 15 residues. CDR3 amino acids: CAWRAGTADTGELFF. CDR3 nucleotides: TGTGCCTGGAGGGCTGGGACAGCGGACACCGGGGAGCTGTTTTTT.

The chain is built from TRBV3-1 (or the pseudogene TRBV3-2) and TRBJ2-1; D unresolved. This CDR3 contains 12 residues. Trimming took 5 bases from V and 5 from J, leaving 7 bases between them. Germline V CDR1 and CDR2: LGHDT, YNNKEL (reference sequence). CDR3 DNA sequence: TGTGCCAGCAGCTTCTTGAACAATGAGCAGTTCTTC. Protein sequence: CASSFLNNEQFF.

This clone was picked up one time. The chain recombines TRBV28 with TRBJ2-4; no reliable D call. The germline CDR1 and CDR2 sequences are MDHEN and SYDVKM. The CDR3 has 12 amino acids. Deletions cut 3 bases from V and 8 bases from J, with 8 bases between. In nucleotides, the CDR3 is TGTGCCAGCAGTTTGGGGTTATACATTCAGTACTTC. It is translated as CASSLGLYIQYF.